These 13 T cell receptor beta chains were sequenced from one sample in a study of T cells in Graves' hyperthyroidism and ophthalmopathy. Amplified TCR beta CDR3 regions derived from RNA transcripts. Using the HTBI primer set, a first-round RT-PCR was run on the TCR CDR3. TCRdb ran MiXCR on the multiplex PCR reads and lists one entry per CDR3 protein. Among 500,000 or so distinct CDR3 sequences, about 16% were seen once, and the ten largest hold approximately 30%. Source material: blood. These receptors all come from a woman aged 30 to 39 with Graves' ophthalmopathy.

This clonotype was seen a handful of times. The chain employs TRBV7-9 and TRBJ1-4; D may be TRBD1 (5 bases). The CDR3 is made up of 17 amino acids. Germline V gene lookup returns CDR1 SEHNR and CDR2 FQNEAQ (reference sequence). V lost 2 bases and J 8 bases, leaving 21 bases between the germline ends. CDR3 bases: TGTGCCAGCAGCTTACAGCCCGGACGGTGGCAGGGAGAAAAACTGTTTTTT. It specifies CASSLQPGRWQGEKLFF. Using reference TRBV7-9 and TRBJ1-4 for the parts outside the CDR3, the full variable domain is DTGVSQNPRHKITKRGQNVTFRCDPISEHNRLYWYRQTLGQGPEFLTYFQNEAQLEKSRLLSDRFSAERPKGSFSTLEIQRTEQGDSAMYLCASSLQPGRWQGEKLFFGSGTQLSVL.

The V and J genes are TRBV20-1 and TRBJ2-3; D may be TRBD1 (5 bases). Germline CDR1 DFQATT, CDR2 SNEGSKA (reference sequence). Between the trimmed V and J ends, which lost 3 bases and 2 bases, there was a span of 6 bases. CDR3 length: 12 residues. The CDR3 region has the DNA TGCAGTGCTAGGACAGCCACAGATACGCAGTATTTT. Protein sequence: CSARTATDTQYF.

This clonotype came up a few times. The rearrangement links TRBV27 to TRBJ2-2; no clear D gene. Per germline, CDR1 MNHEY and CDR2 SMNVEV (reference sequence). The CDR3 covers 14 residues. V lost 1 base, J lost 0 bases, and 3 bases lay in between. CDR3 sequence reads: CASSLYANTGELFF. For the CDR3, the DNA is TGTGCCAGCAGTTTATATGCGAACACCGGGGAGCTGTTTTTT.

There are a few counts of this clonotype. The rearrangement joins TRBV4-1 to TRBJ2-3, with 7 bases lining up with TRBD2. The CDR3 contains 16 residues. Germline V lookup: CDR1 MGHRA, CDR2 YSYEKL. Trimming removed 3 bases from V and 0 bases from J; junction bases left unmatched: 6. The CDR3 coding sequence is TGCGCCAGCAGCCACCTGGGTAGCGGGAGCACAGATACGCAGTATTTT. It encodes CASSHLGSGSTDTQYF.

The gene calls are TRBV28 and TRBJ2-7; no definite D call. The CDR3 spans 14 residues. The V gene lost 2 bases and the J gene lost 2 bases, with 10 bases spanning the gap. Germline loops: CDR1 MDHEN, CDR2 SYDVKM. CDR3 loop: CASSLLGITYEQYF. In DNA form, the CDR3 reads TGTGCCAGCAGTTTACTCGGTATTACCTACGAGCAGTACTTC.

This clonotype was seen ten or more times. The rearrangement joins TRBV3-1 to TRBJ2-5; 7 nucleotides line up with TRBD2. CDR3 length: 14 residues. The germline CDR1 and CDR2 sequences are LGHDT and YNNKEL (reference sequence). V lost 1 base to trimming and J lost 4 bases; unmatched junction nucleotides: 3. The CDR3 reads CASSQGSGVETQYF. CDR3 bases: TGTGCCAGCAGCCAAGGGAGCGGGGTAGAGACCCAGTACTTC.

This clonotype was detected only once. This sequence joins TRBV6-2 or TRBV6-3 and TRBJ2-3; D not resolved. This CDR3 comprises 15 residues. Trimming pared 7 bases from V and 2 bases from J, leaving 16 bases between. Germline CDR1 MNHEY, CDR2 SVGEGT. In nucleotides, the CDR3 is TGTGCCAGCACCGGTCACGGAAGGGACACAGATACGCAGTATTTT. It translates to CASTGHGRDTDTQYF.

V and J are TRBV7-2 and TRBJ1-1; the match to TRBD1 covers 7 bases. The CDR3 length is 14 residues. CDR1 and CDR2 (germline): SGHTA, FQGNSA. V lost 7 bases to trimming and J lost 5 bases; unmatched junction nucleotides: 10. The CDR3: CASNLPGGGTEAFF. CDR3 nucleotide sequence: TGTGCCAGCAACCTCCCAGGGGGAGGGACTGAAGCTTTCTTT.

V is TRBV6-1 and J is TRBJ2-5; TRBD1 matches at 8 bases. The junction had 8 bases not matched to a gene; V was cut back by 7 bases and J by 4 bases. The CDR3 spans 14 residues. Germline values: CDR1 MNHNS, CDR2 SASEGT. CDR3 sequence: CASTGQGRGETQYF. The CDR3 nucleotides are TGTGCCAGCACTGGACAGGGAAGGGGAGAGACCCAGTACTTC.

This clonotype was seen only a few times. V and J are TRBV27 and TRBJ2-2; the D is unclear. Trimming pared 2 bases from V and 6 bases from J, leaving 10 bases between. The CDR3 is made up of 14 amino acids. Per germline, CDR1 MNHEY and CDR2 SMNVEV (reference sequence). CDR3 sequence: CASSLGVVPGELFF. The CDR3 nucleotides are TGTGCCAGCAGTTTAGGTGTGGTGCCCGGGGAGCTGTTTTTT.

This clonotype was seen repeatedly, ten times or more. The chain combines TRBV10-3 with TRBJ2-5; 7 bases are a match to TRBD2. The CDR3 extends over 14 amino acids. In germline, CDR1 is ENHRY, CDR2 SYGVKD. The J segment lost 5 bases and the V segment lost 3 bases, leaving 6 bases of the junction unmatched. The DNA of the CDR3 is TGTGCCATCAGTGACACGGGAGGAGGGGAGACCCAGTACTTC. Translating gives CAISDTGGGETQYF.

Many counts were recorded for this clonotype. CDR3 sequence: CASSSEGTDTQYF. The DNA of the CDR3 is TGTGCCAGCAGCTCTGAAGGCACAGATACGCAGTATTTT. This chain links TRBV7-3 with TRBJ2-3; no clear D. Germline assignment: CDR1 SGHTA and CDR2 FQGTGA. The CDR3 is made up of 13 amino acids. Trimming took 4 bases from V and 1 from J, leaving 6 bases between them.

V is TRBV4-2 and J is TRBJ2-2, with a tentative D call TRBD2 (6 bases). Between the trimmed V and J ends, which lost 5 bases and 4 bases, there was a span of 20 bases. CDR1 and CDR2 (germline): LGHNA, YNFKEQ. This CDR3 contains 17 residues. The CDR3 reads CASSWGPEGFFTGELFF. CDR3 nucleotides: TGTGCCAGCAGCTGGGGACCGGAGGGGTTCTTCACCGGGGAGCTGTTTTTT.